The clone carrying this T cell receptor beta chain was observed at least ten times. The antigen remains unidentified. Employing constant-segment primers, 5'RACE generated TCR alpha and TCR beta cDNA libraries bearing sample barcodes and UMIs. One entry per CDR3 protein results from TCRdb running MiXCR on the 5' RACE reads. Of approximately 150,000 distinct CDR3 sequences in the sample, 6% to 7% were seen once. The CDR3 spans 12 residues. V was clipped by 6 bases and J by 0 bases, with 9 bases between them. Germline CDR1 and CDR2: DFQATT and SNEGSKA (reference sequence). The record originates from a study of T-cell memory formation after mild COVID-19. Whole-study results and caveats: There was a balanced CD4/CD8 profile in clones contracting day 15 to 85, and later expanders leaned CD4+.

The chain links TRBV20-1 to TRBJ2-7, with a possible D match to TRBD1 (6 bases). The sequenced sample consisted of PBMCs or a T cell subset sorted from them (not recorded which). The clonotype originates from an adult woman who had mild COVID-19 (a few samples of this study predate the infection). Cell type and time point are not known. CDR3 loop: CSAGTSSYEQYF. CDR3 sequence (DNA): TGCAGTGCCGGGACATCCTCCTACGAGCAGTACTTC.